Below, one TCR beta chain is given with its context. Antigen specificity is unknown. Preparation of the TCRbeta library was carried out with unique molecular identifiers. TCRdb used MiXCR to reprocess the PCR reads, holding one entry per CDR3 protein. The table includes approximately 630,000 distinct CDR3 sequences, over 10% detected once. The data derive from a study of T-cell reconstitution after alpha-beta-depleted transplantation in children. Regarding the study as a whole: A year had passed since transplant, and T-cell counts and diversity by then came mostly from newly produced T cells. Several hundred graft clones that had expanded were reportedly the source of alpha-beta T cells about two months after transplant.

The specimen comprised PBMCs, sampled before TCRalphabeta/CD19-depleted stem cell transplant. This clonotype was obtained from a girl aged 2-10 years with congenital amegakaryocytic thrombocytopenia, due to receive a stem cell transplant.

The CDR3 is CSAAPSGGGATDTQYF. In DNA form, the CDR3 reads TGCAGTGCTGCTCCAAGCGGGGGGGGGGCGACAGATACGCAGTATTTT. The chain combines TRBV20-1 with TRBJ2-3, with 10 nucleotides matching TRBD2. Germline CDR1 and CDR2: DFQATT and SNEGSKA (reference sequence). The CDR3 extends over 16 amino acids. V gave up 5 bases and J gave up 3 bases; unmatched junction bases: 11.